This T cell receptor beta chain is from a study of CD8 T cells in Susac syndrome. The CDR3 spans 14 residues. Trimming stripped 2 bases from V and 3 bases from J, with 11 bases between. In germline, CDR1 is SGHDT, CDR2 YYEEEE. Sequencing of TCR beta was undertaken in CD8+ and CD4+ T cells derived from blood. The multiple sclerosis controls, all treatment-naive patients, had relapsing-remitting disease that was stable or active. While CD8+ and CD4+ T cells were isolated negatively, TEMRA cells were enriched by FACS. 0.5 to 1 ug RNA was reverse transcribed with random hexamers. Multiplex PCR with immunoSEQ amplified the TCR beta CDR3 across 54 Vbeta and 13 Jbeta. TCRdb reprocessed the immunoSEQ multiplex PCR reads with MiXCR, giving one entry per CDR3 protein. The sample shows 250,000 to 300,000 distinct CDR3 sequences, about 88% of them seen only once.

Specimen: CD8+ T cells from PBMCs. The source of this sequence is a human donor with multiple sclerosis. The genes are TRBV5-6 and TRBJ1-2; D is undetermined. CDR3 DNA: TGTGCCAGCAGCTTACCGGATCCTTACTATGGCTACACCTTC. Translated: CASSLPDPYYGYTF.